Each of the 14 T cell receptor beta chains below was sequenced from the same sample in a study of early T cells in non-severe SARS-CoV-2 infection. TCRdb passed the 5' RACE reads through MiXCR, listing each CDR3 protein once. The data show 87,000 or so distinct CDR3 sequences, with about 12% seen just once and approximately 7% held by the top ten. The sequencing input was whole blood. The receptors originated from an adult who was a healthcare worker with PCR-confirmed SARS-CoV-2 infection or an uninfected control (not recorded which).

The gene calls are TRBV9 and TRBJ2-1; no definite D call. Looked up from germline, CDR1 is SGDLS and CDR2 is YYNGEE. Trimming stripped 2 bases from V and 4 bases from J, with 4 bases between. The CDR3 loop spans 12 amino acids. CDR3: CASSVGYNEQFF. The CDR3 DNA follows: TGTGCCAGCAGCGTCGGTTACAATGAGCAGTTCTTC. Based on the CDR3 plus reference TRBV9 and TRBJ2-1, the full variable domain is DSGVTQTPKHLITATGQRVTLRCSPRSGDLSVYWYQQSLDQGLQFLIQYYNGEERAKGNILERFSAQQFPDLHSELNLSSLELGDSALYFCASSVGYNEQFFGPGTRLTVL.

This clonotype was seen at least ten times. The gene calls are TRBV20-1 and TRBJ2-1; D might be TRBD2 (6 bases). Germline V gene sequence: CDR1 DFQATT, CDR2 SNEGSKA (reference sequence). There are 12 residues in the CDR3. Trimming removed 2 bases at V and 6 bases at J, with 8 bases between. The CDR3 coding sequence is TGCAGTGCTAGACGGCGGGGCAATGAGCAGTTCTTC. This codes for CSARRRGNEQFF.

This clonotype was observed a handful of times. This chain connects TRBV27 to TRBJ1-5, with 9 nucleotides matching TRBD1. The CDR3 runs 19 residues. V shed 4 bases, J shed 3 bases, and the junction held 16 bases outside the gene matches. Looked up from germline, CDR1 is MNHEY and CDR2 is SMNVEV (reference sequence). CDR3 amino acids: CASSSLQTTRDRDNQPQHF. CDR3 in DNA: TGTGCCAGCAGTTCCTTACAGACTACACGGGACAGGGACAATCAGCCCCAGCATTTT.

V is TRBV20-1 and J is TRBJ2-7; D unclear. CDR3 size: 15 residues. With 0 bases removed from V and 0 bases from J, the gap between germline ends came to 12 bases. From germline, CDR1 is DFQATT and CDR2 SNEGSKA (reference sequence). CDR3 DNA sequence: TGCAGTGCTAGAGATGGGTCATCGGGCTCCTACGAGCAGTACTTC. Translating gives CSARDGSSGSYEQYF.

The genes are TRBV6-2 or TRBV6-3 and TRBJ2-5; the D gene is possibly TRBD1 (6 bases). In germline, CDR1 is MNHEY, CDR2 SVGEGT. Trimming pared 2 bases from V and 3 bases from J, leaving 13 bases between. The CDR3 sequence is 15 residues long. The CDR3 DNA follows: TGTGCCAGCAGTTACCGGTTTCACAGGGAAGAGACCCAGTACTTC. Its translation is CASSYRFHREETQYF.

This clonotype was seen only a few times. The chain employs TRBV29-1 and TRBJ2-1; 7 nucleotides match TRBD2. The V gene end was trimmed by 0 bases and the J gene end by 0 bases; junction bases not matched to a gene: 8. The CDR3 length is 17 residues. Germline loops: CDR1 SQVTM, CDR2 ANQGSEA. CDR3 coding DNA: TGCAGCGTTGAAGATTCGGCTAGCGGCAGCTCCTACAATGAGCAGTTCTTC. It translates to CSVEDSASGSSYNEQFF.

This clonotype was seen ten or more times. The chain carries TRBV5-6 and TRBJ2-7; D possibly corresponds to TRBD2 (6 bases). V lost 0 bases to trimming and J lost 0 bases, with 7 bases between them. Germline V gene lookup returns CDR1 SGHDT and CDR2 YYEEEE. The CDR3 runs 14 residues. CDR3 DNA: TGTGCCAGCAGCTTGGGACTAGGCTCCTACGAGCAGTACTTC. It is translated as CASSLGLGSYEQYF.

The J gene is TRBJ2-7, the V gene TRBV5-1; perhaps TRBD2 as D (6 bases). The CDR3 sequence is 14 residues long. The germline gives CDR1 SGHRS, CDR2 YFSETQ. V lost 0 bases to trimming and J lost 5 bases, with 12 bases between them. CDR3 in amino acids: CASSLAGSVNEQYF. The CDR3 nucleotides are TGCGCCAGCAGCTTGGCCGGGAGCGTAAACGAGCAGTACTTC.

This chain connects TRBV29-1 to TRBJ1-1, with TRBD1 matching 8 bases. The CDR3 spans 13 residues. The germline V gene has CDR1 SQVTM and CDR2 ANQGSEA. Unmatched junction bases numbered 7, after V lost 4 bases and J lost 6 bases. DNA of the CDR3: TGCAGCGTTGGTCCAGGGGGCAGGGCTGAAGCTTTCTTT. Residues: CSVGPGGRAEAFF. Combining the CDR3 with reference TRBV29-1 and TRBJ1-1 gives the whole variable domain SAVISQKPSRDICQRGTSLTIQCQVDSQVTMMFWYRQQPGQSLTLIATANQGSEATYESGFVIDKFPISRPNLTFSTLTVSNMSPEDSSIYLCSVGPGGRAEAFFGQGTRLTVV.

Comments on this clonotype: Relative to the germline gene, one junction end is altered; a read error may explain this. The chain recombines TRBV2 with TRBJ2-7, with a weak D call TRBD2 (6 bases). Germline CDR1 reads SNHLY; CDR2 reads FYNNEI. The CDR3 contains 12 residues. The CDR3 loop is CASSGTEGLSDF. The CDR3 coding sequence is TGTGCCAGCAGTGGCACGGAGGGACTCTCGGACTTC.

The chain has TRBV20-1 and TRBJ2-7; D is perhaps TRBD1 (5 bases). Germline V gene sequence: CDR1 DFQATT, CDR2 SNEGSKA (reference sequence). This CDR3 spans 12 amino acids. Deletions cut 5 bases from V and 2 bases from J, with 10 bases between. The CDR3 region is CSASRAAYEQYF. The CDR3 nucleotides read TGCAGTGCTTCCAGGGCCGCCTACGAGCAGTACTTC.

DNA of the CDR3: TGCGCCAGCAGCCAAGAAGGGGACCACACAGATACGCAGTATTTT. It is translated as CASSQEGDHTDTQYF. The chain is built from TRBV4-3 and TRBJ2-3, with D perhaps being TRBD1 or TRBD2 (5 bases each). V shed 0 bases and J shed 2 bases, with 9 bases lying between them. The length of the CDR3 is 15 residues. The germline V gene encodes CDR1 LGHNA and CDR2 YSLEER.

This clonotype was found a few times. The chain is built from TRBV12-3 or TRBV12-4 and TRBJ1-1; D call uncertain. V was pared by 1 base and J by 5 bases, with 8 bases between. The CDR3 has 13 residues. The CDR3, as DNA: TGTGCCAGCAGTTTAGGTGGGCAGACTGAAGCTTTCTTT. It encodes CASSLGGQTEAFF.

This clonotype was seen more than once but under ten times. The chain uses TRBV7-9 and TRBJ2-5; D remains unclear. Germline values: CDR1 SEHNR, CDR2 FQNEAQ (reference sequence). The CDR3 consists of 13 residues. With 2 bases removed from V and 3 bases from J, the gap between germline ends came to 7 bases. The CDR3 loop reads CASSLNAEETQYF. CDR3 DNA: TGTGCCAGCAGCTTAAATGCAGAAGAGACCCAGTACTTC.